The next 13 T cell receptor beta chains were all read from a single sample in a study of a mutant IDH1 vaccine in newly diagnosed glioma. No antigen has been identified for these receptors. Described time point: week 5, during vaccination. Every vaccination contained 300 ug of the mutant IDH1 20-mer peptide and was paired with topical imiquimod. This table comes from immunoSEQ multiplex PCR, and its TCRdb copy is limited to in-frame clones, with some not included. The sample gives 32,000 or so clones, around 87% of which show up once; roughly 3.5% is in the top ten. Specimen: peripheral blood mononuclear cells (PBMCs), collected from a glioma patient whose treatment included an IDH1 peptide vaccine. The receptors shown here come from a woman aged 40 to 50 with glioma. Some clones in this sample may be carry-over from other donors' samples.

This rearrangement joins TRBV5-4 to TRBJ1-6; TRBD1 matches 7 bases. After removal of 4 bases from V and 2 bases from J, the junction contained 9 bases not matched to a gene. The CDR3 is made up of 17 amino acids. Germline CDR1 and CDR2: SGHNT and YYREEE (reference sequence). CDR3: CASSPGQAGTYNSPLHF. CDR3 bases: TGTGCCAGCAGCCCCGGACAGGCTGGGACCTATAATTCACCCCTCCACTTT.

This chain links TRBV19 with TRBJ1-5, with TRBD1 as a possible D gene (5 bases). The CDR3 totals 15 residues. The V gene's germline CDR1 is LNHDA and CDR2 SQIVND (reference sequence). The V end lost 4 bases, the J end lost 7 bases, and 17 bases lay between the germline ends. The CDR3 DNA follows: TGTGCCAGTAGTACCGGGACGGTAAGTTGGCAGCCCCAGCATTTT. This sequence encodes CASSTGTVSWQPQHF.

The V and J genes are TRBV4-3 and TRBJ1-6, with unresolved D. The CDR3 runs to 15 residues. Germline V gene sequence: CDR1 LGHNA, CDR2 YSLEER. With 1 base removed from V and 2 bases from J, the gap between germline ends came to 6 bases. The chain's CDR3 is CASSQVRAYNSPLHF. The CDR3 DNA is TGCGCCAGCAGCCAAGTTCGGGCCTATAATTCACCCCTCCACTTT.

The chain carries TRBV28 and TRBJ1-1, with D possibly matching TRBD1 (5 bases). Germline values: CDR1 MDHEN, CDR2 SYDVKM. Trimming shortened V by 3 bases and J by 0 bases, and 11 bases separated the two germline ends. The CDR3 sequence is 15 residues long. This chain's CDR3 is CASSFGGVLNTEAFF. The CDR3 DNA reads as TGTGCCAGCAGTTTCGGGGGGGTTTTGAACACTGAAGCTTTCTTT.

The table lists this clone with a few counts. The CDR3 bases are TGTGCCAGCAGTCTGCAGGGGTTACCCTACGAGCAGTACTTC. This translates into CASSLQGLPYEQYF. The chain recombines TRBV25-1 with TRBJ2-7, with D perhaps matching TRBD1 (6 bases). There are 14 residues in the CDR3. Trimming left V 5 bases short and J 2 bases short, with 13 bases between. CDR1 and CDR2 from the germline V gene are MGHDK and SYGVNS.

CDR3 DNA sequence: TGCAGCGTTCAACCCACGGGGACAGAGCAGTACTTC. Amino acid sequence: CSVQPTGTEQYF. The rearrangement uses TRBV29-1 and TRBJ2-7; tentative D call: TRBD1 (6 bases). Germline-derived CDR1 and CDR2 are SQVTM and ANQGSEA. Trimming removed 5 bases from V and 7 bases from J, with 15 bases in between. The CDR3 consists of 12 residues.

The chain is built from TRBV12-5 and TRBJ1-1, with D maybe TRBD1 (6 bases). Germline V CDR1 and CDR2: LGHNT, FRNRAP. Trimming left V 0 bases short and J 5 bases short, with 13 bases between. There are 15 residues in the CDR3. CDR3 bases: TGTGCTAGTGGTTTGGTAACAGGGAGTCCGACTGAAGCTTTCTTT. Translated, it gives CASGLVTGSPTEAFF.

In the case of this clone: Other DNA sequences from this sample encode an identical CDR3 as well. This chain links TRBV4-3 with TRBJ1-1, with D uncertain. Germline lookup yields CDR1 LGHNA and CDR2 YSLEER. V was shortened by 1 base and J by 3 bases, with 9 bases between the two germline ends. CDR3 length equals 14 residues. CDR3 nucleotide sequence: TGCGCCAGCAGCCAAGGGGGTGGGGACACTGAAGCTTTCTTT. The encoded protein is CASSQGGGDTEAFF.

This clone was seen only a few times. This chain joins TRBV29-1 and TRBJ2-1, with TRBD2 identical over 8 bases. V shed 7 bases and J 6 bases; nucleotides not matched to a gene: 11. Germline CDR1 is SQVTM and CDR2 is ANQGSEA. This CDR3 region has 14 residues. The CDR3 is CSGSGLAGPNEQFF. The DNA of the CDR3 is TGCAGCGGATCCGGACTAGCCGGTCCCAATGAGCAGTTCTTC.

The V and J genes are TRBV28 and TRBJ1-1; D is unclear. V gave up 2 bases and J gave up 4 bases, with 5 bases separating them. Looked up from germline, CDR1 is MDHEN and CDR2 is SYDVKM. The CDR3 sequence is 12 residues long. The CDR3: CASSLRGTEAFF. CDR3 in DNA: TGTGCCAGCAGTTTAAGAGGCACTGAAGCTTTCTTT.

The genes are TRBV28 and TRBJ2-7; D call uncertain. CDR1 MDHEN and CDR2 SYDVKM come from the germline V gene. Trimming left V 4 bases short and J 3 bases short, with 16 bases between. The CDR3 is 15 residues long. The DNA of the CDR3 is TGTGCCAGCAGTTCGCCCTTTATGGTACTCTACGAGCAGTACTTC. Amino acids: CASSSPFMVLYEQYF.

The V and J genes are TRBV10-3 and TRBJ2-1; TRBD2 matches 7 bases. CDR3 length: 14 residues. V lost 6 bases and J lost 7; bases outside the gene matches: 9. CDR1 ENHRY and CDR2 SYGVKD come from the germline V gene. The CDR3 coding sequence is TGTGCCATCAGGTCTAGCGGTTCTGGGAATGAGCAGTTCTTC. Its protein is CAIRSSGSGNEQFF.

The chain recombines TRBV15 with TRBJ2-2; D remains unclear. The CDR3 totals 14 residues. Germline loops: CDR1 LNHNV, CDR2 YYDKDF (reference sequence). Between the trimmed V and J ends, which lost 3 bases and 6 bases, there was a span of 11 bases. The CDR3 loop is CATSRGGFSGELFF. As DNA, the CDR3 is TGTGCCACCAGCAGGGGTGGGTTTTCCGGGGAGCTGTTTTTT.